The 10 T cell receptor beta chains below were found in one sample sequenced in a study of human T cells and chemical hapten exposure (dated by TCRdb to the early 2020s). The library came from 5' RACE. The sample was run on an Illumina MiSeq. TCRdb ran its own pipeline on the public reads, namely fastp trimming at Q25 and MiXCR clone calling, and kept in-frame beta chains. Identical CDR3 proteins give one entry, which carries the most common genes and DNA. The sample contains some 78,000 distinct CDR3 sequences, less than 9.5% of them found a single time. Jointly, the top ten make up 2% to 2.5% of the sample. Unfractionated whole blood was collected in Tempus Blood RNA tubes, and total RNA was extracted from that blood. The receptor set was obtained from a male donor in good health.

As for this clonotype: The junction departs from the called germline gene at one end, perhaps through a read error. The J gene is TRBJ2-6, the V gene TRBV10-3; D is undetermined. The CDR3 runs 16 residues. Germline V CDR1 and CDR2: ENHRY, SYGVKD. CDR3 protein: CASSQGLVTGANVLTF. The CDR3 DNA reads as TGTGCCAGCAGTCAAGGGCTTGTCACTGGGGCCAACGTCCTGACTTTC.

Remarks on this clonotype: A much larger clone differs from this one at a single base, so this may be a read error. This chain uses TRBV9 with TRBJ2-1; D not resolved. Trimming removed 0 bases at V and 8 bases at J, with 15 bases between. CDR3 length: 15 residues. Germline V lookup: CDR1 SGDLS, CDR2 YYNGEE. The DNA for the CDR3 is TGTGCCAGCAGCGTAGGGTCGGGTCTTCGGGATGAGCAGTTCTTC. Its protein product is CASSVGSGLRDEQFF.

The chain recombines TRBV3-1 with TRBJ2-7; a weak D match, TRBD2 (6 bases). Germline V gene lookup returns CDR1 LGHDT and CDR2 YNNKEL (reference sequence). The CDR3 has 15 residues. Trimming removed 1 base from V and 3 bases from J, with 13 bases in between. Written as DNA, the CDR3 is TGTGCCAGCAGCCAAGTATGGCGGGGCGACTACGAGCAGTACTTC. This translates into CASSQVWRGDYEQYF.

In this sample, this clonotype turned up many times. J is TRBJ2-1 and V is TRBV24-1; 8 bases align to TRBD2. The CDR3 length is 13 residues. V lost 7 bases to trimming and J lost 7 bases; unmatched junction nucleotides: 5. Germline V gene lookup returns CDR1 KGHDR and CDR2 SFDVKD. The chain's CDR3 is CATRGAGVNEQFF. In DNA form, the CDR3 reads TGTGCCACCAGGGGAGCGGGAGTAAATGAGCAGTTCTTC.

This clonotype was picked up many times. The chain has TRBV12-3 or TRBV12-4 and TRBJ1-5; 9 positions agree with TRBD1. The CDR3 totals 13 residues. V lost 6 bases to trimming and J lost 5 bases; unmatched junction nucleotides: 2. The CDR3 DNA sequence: TGTGCCAGCAGGGGACAGGGACATCAGCCCCAGCATTTT. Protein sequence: CASRGQGHQPQHF.

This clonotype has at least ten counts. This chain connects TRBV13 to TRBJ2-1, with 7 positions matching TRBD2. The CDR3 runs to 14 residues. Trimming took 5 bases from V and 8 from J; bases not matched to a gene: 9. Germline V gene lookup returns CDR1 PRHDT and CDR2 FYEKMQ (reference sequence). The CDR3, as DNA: TGTGCCAGCAGCCCCCGGGGGAGGGGAGATGAGCAGTTCTTC. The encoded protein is CASSPRGRGDEQFF.

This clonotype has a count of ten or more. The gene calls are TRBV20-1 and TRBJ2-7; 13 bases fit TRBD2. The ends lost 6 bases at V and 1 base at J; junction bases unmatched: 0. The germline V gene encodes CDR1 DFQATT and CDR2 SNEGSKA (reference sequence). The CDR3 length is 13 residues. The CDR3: CSAGLAGSYEQYF. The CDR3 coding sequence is TGCAGTGCGGGACTAGCGGGGTCCTACGAGCAGTACTTC.

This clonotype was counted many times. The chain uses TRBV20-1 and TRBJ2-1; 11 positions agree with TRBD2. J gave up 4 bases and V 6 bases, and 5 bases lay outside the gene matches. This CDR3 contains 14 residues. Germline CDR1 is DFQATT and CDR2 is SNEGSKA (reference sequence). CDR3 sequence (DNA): TGCAGTGCCAGACTAGCGGGGAGTTACAATGAGCAGTTCTTC. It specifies CSARLAGSYNEQFF.

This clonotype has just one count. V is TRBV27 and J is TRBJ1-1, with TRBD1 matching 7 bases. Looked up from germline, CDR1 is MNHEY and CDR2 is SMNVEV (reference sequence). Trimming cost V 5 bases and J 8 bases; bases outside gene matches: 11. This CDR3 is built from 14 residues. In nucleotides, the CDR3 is TGTGCCAGCAGTGGCAAAGGGACAGAAGTCGAAGCTTTCTTT. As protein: CASSGKGTEVEAFF.

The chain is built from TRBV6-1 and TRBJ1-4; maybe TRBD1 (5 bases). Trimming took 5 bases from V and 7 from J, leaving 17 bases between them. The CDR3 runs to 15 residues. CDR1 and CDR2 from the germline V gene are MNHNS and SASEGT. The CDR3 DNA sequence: TGTGCCAGCAGTCCCCTGGGGGGAGTAGGTGAAAAACTGTTTTTT. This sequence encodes CASSPLGGVGEKLFF.